These T cell receptor beta chains were read from a single sample in a study of blood T cell repertoires in COVID-19. Libraries were prepared by immunoSEQ multiplex PCR; TCRdb keeps only in-frame clonotypes and omits some of them. The table records some 180,000 clones, around 91% of them present only once. Material: peripheral blood. These receptors originate from a man aged 45-60 years with acute or convalescent COVID-19. Both conserved end residues are part of each CDR3. The order of the fields is J gene, CDR3 length, V gene, D gene, CDR3 protein. The D gene is left open where the match is weak.

TRBJ2-1 17 TRBV7-2 - CASSPDSGSSSYNEQFF
TRBJ1-5 17 TRBV7-6 - CASSPPMGRTDSQPQHF
TRBJ2-2 17 TRBV5-8 - CASSLVNRALTTGELFF
TRBJ2-7 14 TRBV9 - CASSAEGSSYEQYF
TRBJ2-1 16 TRBV5-4 TRBD2 CASSLDSGSSYNEQFF
TRBJ1-5 13 TRBV4-3 TRBD1 CASSFGQGQPQHF
TRBJ2-3 16 TRBV6-5 TRBD2 CASSYSSGSGGDTQYF
TRBJ1-5 13 TRBV6-1 - CASSEQADQPQHF
TRBJ2-5 16 TRBV11-2 TRBD2 CASSLVGSGRGETQYF
TRBJ2-1 17 TRBV11-2 - CASSLGSLAAIYNEQFF
TRBJ2-1 16 TRBV5-1 TRBD1 CASSPGTGGPYNEQFF
TRBJ2-3 17 TRBV5-4 TRBD2 CASPKDPAGGPADTQYF
TRBJ1-1 16 TRBV14 - CASSPRGWTLNTEAFF
TRBJ1-2 16 TRBV6-5 - CASSYNAWGQNYGYTF
TRBJ1-2 13 TRBV5-1 - CASRIQRDYGYTF
TRBJ1-2 14 TRBV27 - CASSFGGMDYGYTF
TRBJ2-2 15 TRBV28 TRBD1 CASSSTGDGTGELFF
TRBJ2-4 14 TRBV2 TRBD2 CASREIAGRGIQYF
TRBJ1-2 15 TRBV2 - CASSDPRTAAYGYTF
TRBJ1-5 14 TRBV6-6 - CASSSVLAGQPQHF
TRBJ2-1 12 TRBV18 TRBD2 CASSPPTSGQFF
TRBJ2-3 16 TRBV7-3 TRBD2 CASSLIERGARNTQYF
TRBJ2-2 16 TRBV11-2 - CASSLPSRGVTGELFF
TRBJ2-4 17 TRBV6-1 - CASRELHRGGTKNIQYF
TRBJ2-1 13 TRBV3-1/TRBV3-2 - CASSQDWADEQFF
TRBJ1-6 16 TRBV5-1 TRBD1 CASSPQGGQYRSPLHF
TRBJ2-7 14 TRBV27 TRBD1 CASSLSGTGYEQYF
TRBJ2-1 15 TRBV5-1 - CASSLGVLASNEQFF
TRBJ2-3 16 TRBV29-1 TRBD1 CSVEGGQGRLADTQYF
TRBJ2-3 14 TRBV29-1 - CSGIAAFGGDTQYF
TRBJ1-2 14 TRBV5-4 TRBD1 CASSTRQGNYGYTF
TRBJ2-4 14 TRBV28 - CASSSRIAKNIQYF
TRBJ1-3 15 TRBV11-2 TRBD1 CASSLGQGPLLAIYF
TRBJ1-5 15 TRBV28 - CASSLYVRGNQPQHF
TRBJ2-7 15 TRBV19 TRBD1 CASSIQGVSSYEQYF
TRBJ1-6 15 TRBV7-3 TRBD1 CASSSDRVENSPLHF
TRBJ2-3 14 TRBV19 TRBD1 CASSTGTGRDTQYF
TRBJ2-2 16 TRBV6-4 TRBD2 CASSRAGGTHTGELFF
TRBJ2-6 20 TRBV3-1/TRBV3-2 TRBD2 CASSRLAGGPLTPGANVLTF
TRBJ2-4 14 TRBV4-1 - CASSQVKGADIQYF
TRBJ1-6 14 TRBV7-2 - CASSFGQTNSPLHF
TRBJ1-6 14 TRBV6-5 - CASSLQSNNSPLHF
TRBJ1-3 19 TRBV21-1 - CASSTRDRGRNVSGNTIYF
TRBJ2-2 16 TRBV3-1/TRBV3-2 TRBD2 CASSHGLAANTGELFF
TRBJ2-1 16 TRBV15 TRBD2 CATSNQRGGIYNEQFF
TRBJ1-2 12 TRBV28 - CASSLTGSGYTF
TRBJ1-4 17 TRBV2 - CASSETLSDATNEKLFF
TRBJ2-5 16 TRBV11-2 TRBD2 CASSLDPGRSGGTQYF
TRBJ1-1 13 TRBV27 - CASSLSPGLEAFF
TRBJ2-1 15 TRBV5-1 TRBD2 CASSRDYDSYNEQFF
TRBJ1-1 11 TRBV10-3 - CAIRGGTEAFF
TRBJ2-1 14 TRBV5-1 - CASSLEFGGNEQFF